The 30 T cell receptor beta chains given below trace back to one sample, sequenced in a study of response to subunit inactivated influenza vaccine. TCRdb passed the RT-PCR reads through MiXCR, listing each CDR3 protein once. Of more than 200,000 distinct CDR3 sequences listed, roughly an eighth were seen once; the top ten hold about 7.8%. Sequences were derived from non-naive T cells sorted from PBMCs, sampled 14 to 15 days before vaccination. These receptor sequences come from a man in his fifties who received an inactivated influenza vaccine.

The CDR3 nucleotides are TGTGCCAGCAGCCTCCACGACGGGACTAGATATGAGCAGTTCTTC. Translation: CASSLHDGTRYEQFF. This rearrangement joins TRBV9 to TRBJ2-1; 8 bases are shared with TRBD2. With 4 bases clipped from V and 8 bases from J, the junction kept 11 bases outside the gene matches. CDR1 is SGDLS and CDR2 is YYNGEE in the germline V gene. CDR3 length: 15 amino acids.

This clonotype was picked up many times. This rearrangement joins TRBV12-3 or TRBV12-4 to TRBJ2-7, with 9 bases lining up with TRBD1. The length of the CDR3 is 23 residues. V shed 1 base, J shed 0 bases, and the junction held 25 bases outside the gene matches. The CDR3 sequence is CASSLGRRMFGTGPPRSSYEQYF. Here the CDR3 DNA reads TGTGCCAGCAGTTTAGGCCGACGAATGTTTGGGACAGGGCCACCAAGGAGCTCCTACGAGCAGTACTTC.

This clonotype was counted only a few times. Here the CDR3 DNA reads TGCAGCGTGAGACGACAGGGAGGCACTGAAGCTTTCTTT. Its translation: CSVRRQGGTEAFF. J is TRBJ1-1 and V is TRBV29-1, with TRBD1 matching over 7 bases. Germline trimming cut 6 bases from V and 4 bases from J; bases unmatched to any gene: 8. The CDR3 is 13 amino acids. Germline CDR1 is SQVTM and CDR2 is ANQGSEA.

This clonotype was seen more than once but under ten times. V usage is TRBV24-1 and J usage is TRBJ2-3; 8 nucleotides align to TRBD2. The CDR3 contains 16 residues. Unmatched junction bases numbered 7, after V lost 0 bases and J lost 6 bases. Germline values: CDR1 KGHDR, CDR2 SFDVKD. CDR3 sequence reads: CATSDLQAGERDTQYF. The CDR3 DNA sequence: TGTGCCACCAGTGATTTGCAAGCGGGAGAACGGGATACGCAGTATTTT.

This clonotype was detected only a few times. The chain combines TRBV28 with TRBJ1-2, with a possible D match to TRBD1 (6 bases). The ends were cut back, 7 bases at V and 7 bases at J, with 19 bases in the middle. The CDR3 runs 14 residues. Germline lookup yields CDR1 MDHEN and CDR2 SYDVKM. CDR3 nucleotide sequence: TGTGCCAGCATATCCGCGGGGGGGGCGAGTGGCTACACCTTC. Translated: CASISAGGASGYTF.

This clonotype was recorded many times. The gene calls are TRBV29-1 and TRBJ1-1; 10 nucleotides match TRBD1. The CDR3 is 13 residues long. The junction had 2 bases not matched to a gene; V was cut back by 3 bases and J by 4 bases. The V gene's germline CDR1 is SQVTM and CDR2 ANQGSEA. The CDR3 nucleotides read TGCAGCGTTGAGAGGGACAGGGGCACTGAAGCTTTCTTT. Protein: CSVERDRGTEAFF. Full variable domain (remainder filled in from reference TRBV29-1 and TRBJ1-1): SAVISQKPSRDICQRGTSLTIQCQVDSQVTMMFWYRQQPGQSLTLIATANQGSEATYESGFVIDKFPISRPNLTFSTLTVSNMSPEDSSIYLCSVERDRGTEAFFGQGTRLTVV.

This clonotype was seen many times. In nucleotides, the CDR3 is TGTGCCAGCAGTGATCCCTCAGGATGGGTCCAGTACTTC. Protein product: CASSDPSGWVQYF. The chain is built from TRBV2 and TRBJ2-5; unclear D gene. There are 13 residues in the CDR3. The germline gives CDR1 SNHLY, CDR2 FYNNEI. The V end lost 3 bases, the J end lost 10 bases, and 15 bases lay between the germline ends.

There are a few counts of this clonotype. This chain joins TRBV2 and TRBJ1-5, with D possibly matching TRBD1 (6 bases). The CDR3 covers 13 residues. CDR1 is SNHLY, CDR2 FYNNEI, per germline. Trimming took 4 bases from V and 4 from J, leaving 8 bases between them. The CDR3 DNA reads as TGTGCCAGCAGTGGGACAGCTAATCAGCCCCAGCATTTT. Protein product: CASSGTANQPQHF.

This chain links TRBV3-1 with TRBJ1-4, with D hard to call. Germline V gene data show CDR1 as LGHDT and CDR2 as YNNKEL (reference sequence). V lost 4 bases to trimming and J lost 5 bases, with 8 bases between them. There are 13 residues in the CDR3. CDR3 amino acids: CASSRHRNEKLFF. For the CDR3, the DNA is TGTGCCAGCAGCCGCCACCGGAATGAAAAACTGTTTTTT.

DNA for the CDR3: TGCGCCAGCAGCTTACAGGACCCATTATACAATGAGCAGTTCTTC. It codes for CASSLQDPLYNEQFF. The gene calls are TRBV5-1 and TRBJ2-1, with D perhaps matching TRBD1 (5 bases). V was trimmed by 2 bases and J by 4 bases, leaving 13 bases between them. Germline V gene sequence: CDR1 SGHRS, CDR2 YFSETQ. There are 15 residues in the CDR3.

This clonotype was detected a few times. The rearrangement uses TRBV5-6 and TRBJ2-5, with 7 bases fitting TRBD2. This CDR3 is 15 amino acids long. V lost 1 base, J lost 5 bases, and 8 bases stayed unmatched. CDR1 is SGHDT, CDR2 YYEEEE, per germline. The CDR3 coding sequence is TGTGCCAGCAGCTTGTCGGGACTACCCATGGAGACCCAGTACTTC. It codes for CASSLSGLPMETQYF.

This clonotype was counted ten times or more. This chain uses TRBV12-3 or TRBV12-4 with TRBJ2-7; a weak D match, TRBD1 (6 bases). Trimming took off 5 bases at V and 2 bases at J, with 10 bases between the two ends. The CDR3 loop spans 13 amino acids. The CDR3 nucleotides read TGTGCCAGCAGTGCCCGGGACACCTACGAGCAGTACTTC. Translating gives CASSARDTYEQYF.

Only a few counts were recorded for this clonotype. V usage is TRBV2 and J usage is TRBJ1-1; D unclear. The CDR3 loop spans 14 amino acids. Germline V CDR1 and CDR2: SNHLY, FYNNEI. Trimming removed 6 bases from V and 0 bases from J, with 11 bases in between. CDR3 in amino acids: CASRSGSVNTEAFF. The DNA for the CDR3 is TGTGCCAGCAGATCCGGGAGTGTGAACACTGAAGCTTTCTTT.

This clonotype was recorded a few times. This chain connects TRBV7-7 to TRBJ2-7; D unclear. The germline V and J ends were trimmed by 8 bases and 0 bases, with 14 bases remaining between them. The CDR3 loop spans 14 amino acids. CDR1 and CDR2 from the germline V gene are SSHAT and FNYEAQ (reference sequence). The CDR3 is CASQKDPGSYEQYF. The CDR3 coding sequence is TGTGCCAGCCAAAAAGATCCCGGCTCCTACGAGCAGTACTTC.

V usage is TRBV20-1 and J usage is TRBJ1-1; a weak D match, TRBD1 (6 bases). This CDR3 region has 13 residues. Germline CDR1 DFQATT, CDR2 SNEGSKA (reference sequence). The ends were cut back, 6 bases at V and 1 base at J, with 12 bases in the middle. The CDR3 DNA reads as TGCAGTGCAAGCGGGGGGCCGAACACTGAAGCTTTCTTT. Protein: CSASGGPNTEAFF.

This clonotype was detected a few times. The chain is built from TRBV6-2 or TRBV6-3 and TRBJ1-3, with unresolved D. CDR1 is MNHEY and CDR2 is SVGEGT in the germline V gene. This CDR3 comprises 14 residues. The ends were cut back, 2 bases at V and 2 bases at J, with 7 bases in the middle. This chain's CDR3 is CASSYQRTGNTIYF. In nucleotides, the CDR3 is TGTGCCAGCAGTTACCAGCGAACTGGAAACACCATATATTTT.

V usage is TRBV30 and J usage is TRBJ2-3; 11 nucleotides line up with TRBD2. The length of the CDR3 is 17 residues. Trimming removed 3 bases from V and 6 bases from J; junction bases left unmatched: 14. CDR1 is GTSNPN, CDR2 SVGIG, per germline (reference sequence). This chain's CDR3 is CAWRTLAGDRRRDTQYF. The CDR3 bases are TGTGCCTGGAGGACACTAGCGGGGGACCGAAGGCGGGATACGCAGTATTTT.

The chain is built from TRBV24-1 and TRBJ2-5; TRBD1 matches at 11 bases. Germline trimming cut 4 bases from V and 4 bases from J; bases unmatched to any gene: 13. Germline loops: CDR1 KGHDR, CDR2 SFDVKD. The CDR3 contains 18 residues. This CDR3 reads CATSERPGQGGRGETQYF. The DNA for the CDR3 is TGTGCCACCAGTGAACGTCCGGGACAGGGGGGTAGAGGAGAGACCCAGTACTTC.

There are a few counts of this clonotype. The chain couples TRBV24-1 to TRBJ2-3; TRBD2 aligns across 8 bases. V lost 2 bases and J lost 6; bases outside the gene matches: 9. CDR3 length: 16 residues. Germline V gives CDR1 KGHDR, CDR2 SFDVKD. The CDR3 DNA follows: TGTGCCACCAGTGATTCCGGGACTAGGGGTACCGATACGCAGTATTTT. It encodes CATSDSGTRGTDTQYF.

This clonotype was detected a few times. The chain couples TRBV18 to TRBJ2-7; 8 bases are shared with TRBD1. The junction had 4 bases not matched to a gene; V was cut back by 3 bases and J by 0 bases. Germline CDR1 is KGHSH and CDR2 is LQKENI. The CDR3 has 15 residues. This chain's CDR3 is CASSPLDRASYEQYF. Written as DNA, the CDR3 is TGTGCCAGCTCACCTTTGGACAGGGCCTCCTACGAGCAGTACTTC.

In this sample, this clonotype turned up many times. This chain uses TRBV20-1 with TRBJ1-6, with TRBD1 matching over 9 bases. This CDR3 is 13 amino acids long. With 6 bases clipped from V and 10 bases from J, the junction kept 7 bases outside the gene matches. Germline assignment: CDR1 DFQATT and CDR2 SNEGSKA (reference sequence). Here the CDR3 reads CSARDRVGSPLHF. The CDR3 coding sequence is TGCAGTGCCAGGGACAGGGTGGGCTCACCCCTCCACTTT.

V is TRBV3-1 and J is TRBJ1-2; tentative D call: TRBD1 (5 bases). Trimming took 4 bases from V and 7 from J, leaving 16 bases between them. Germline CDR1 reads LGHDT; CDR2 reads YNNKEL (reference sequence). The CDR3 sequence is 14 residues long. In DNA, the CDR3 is TGTGCCAGCAGCCCGGGACCGGGTGGAGGTGGCTACACCTTC. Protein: CASSPGPGGGGYTF.

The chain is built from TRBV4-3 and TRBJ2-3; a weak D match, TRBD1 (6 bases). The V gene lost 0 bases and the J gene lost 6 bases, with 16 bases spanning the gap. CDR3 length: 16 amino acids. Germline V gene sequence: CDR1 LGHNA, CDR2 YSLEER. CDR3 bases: TGCGCCAGCAGCCAAGACGCAACAGGGCTCAAGGATACGCAGTATTTT. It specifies CASSQDATGLKDTQYF.

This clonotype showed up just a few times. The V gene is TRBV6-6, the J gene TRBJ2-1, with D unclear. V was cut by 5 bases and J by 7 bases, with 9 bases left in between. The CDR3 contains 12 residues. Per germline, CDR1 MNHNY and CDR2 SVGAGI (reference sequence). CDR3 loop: CASSPAMNEQFF. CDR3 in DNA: TGTGCCAGCAGTCCCGCTATGAATGAGCAGTTCTTC.

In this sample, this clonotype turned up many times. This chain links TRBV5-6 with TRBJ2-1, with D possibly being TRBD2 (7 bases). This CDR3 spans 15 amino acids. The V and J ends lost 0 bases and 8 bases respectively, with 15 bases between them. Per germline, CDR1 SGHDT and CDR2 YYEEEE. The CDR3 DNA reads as TGTGCCAGCAGCTTGGTTTGGGGGGGGCAGGATGAGCAGTTCTTC. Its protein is CASSLVWGGQDEQFF. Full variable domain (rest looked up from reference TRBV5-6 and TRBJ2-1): DAGVTQSPTHLIKTRGQQVTLRCSPKSGHDTVSWYQQALGQGPQFIFQYYEEEERQRGNFPDRFSGHQFPNYSSELNVNALLLGDSALYLCASSLVWGGQDEQFFGPGTRLTVL.

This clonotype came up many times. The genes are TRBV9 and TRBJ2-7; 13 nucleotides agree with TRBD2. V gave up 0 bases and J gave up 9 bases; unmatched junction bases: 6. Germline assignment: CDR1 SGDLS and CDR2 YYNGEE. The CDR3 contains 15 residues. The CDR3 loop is CASSVDGTSGNWQYF. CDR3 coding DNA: TGTGCCAGCAGCGTAGATGGGACTAGCGGGAATTGGCAGTACTTC.

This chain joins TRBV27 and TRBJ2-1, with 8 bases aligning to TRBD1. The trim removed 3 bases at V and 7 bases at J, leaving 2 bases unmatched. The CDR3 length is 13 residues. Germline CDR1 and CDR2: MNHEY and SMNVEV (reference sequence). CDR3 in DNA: TGTGCCAGCAGTTTGAACAGGGGGAATGAGCAGTTCTTC. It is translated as CASSLNRGNEQFF.

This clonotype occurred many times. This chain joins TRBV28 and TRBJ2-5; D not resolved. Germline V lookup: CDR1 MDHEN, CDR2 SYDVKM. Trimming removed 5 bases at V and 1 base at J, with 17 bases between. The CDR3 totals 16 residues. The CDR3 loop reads CASSKPTAQVQETQYF. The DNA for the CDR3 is TGTGCCAGCAGTAAACCGACTGCTCAGGTCCAAGAGACCCAGTACTTC.

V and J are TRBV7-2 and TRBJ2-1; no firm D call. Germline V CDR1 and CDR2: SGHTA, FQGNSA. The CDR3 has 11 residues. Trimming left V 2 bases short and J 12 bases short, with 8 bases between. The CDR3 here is CASSLSVVQFF. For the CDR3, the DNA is TGTGCCAGCAGCTTAAGTGTGGTGCAGTTCTTC.

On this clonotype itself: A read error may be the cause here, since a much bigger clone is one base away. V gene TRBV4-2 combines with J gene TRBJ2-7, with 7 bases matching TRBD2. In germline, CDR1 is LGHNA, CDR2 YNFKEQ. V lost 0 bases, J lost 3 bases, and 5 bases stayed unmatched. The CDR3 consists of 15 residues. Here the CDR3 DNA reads TGTGCCAGCAGCCAAGAGGCGGGAGAGATCTACGAGCAGTACTTC. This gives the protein CASSQEAGEIYEQYF.